This paragraph reports one T cell receptor beta chain. This sample was taken from a study of blood T cell repertoires in COVID-19. Germline values: CDR1 ENHRY, CDR2 SYGVKD. The CDR3 sequence is 13 residues long. Trimming took off 8 bases at V and 10 bases at J, with 20 bases between the two ends. TCRdb's table, derived via immunoSEQ multiplex PCR, lists solely in-frame clones and lacks some. Of around 80,000 clones listed, 75% to 85% are singletons. Sequencing input: peripheral blood. The sequence was obtained from an elderly woman with acute or convalescent COVID-19. The gene calls are TRBV10-3 and TRBJ1-2; D may be TRBD1 (6 bases). The CDR3 nucleotides are TGTGCCATCCACGGGGGGCCCTTTTTTGACTACACCTTC. Translating gives CAIHGGPFFDYTF.